This T cell receptor (beta chain) appears in the sequencing data of a study of shared clonotypes between healthy human individuals. Looking at the study overall: Three plates were used per donor for CD4 naive, three for CD4 memory, two for CD8 naive and one for CD8 memory. Overall study results and limits: Sequencing depth was expected to influence donor clonotype sharing. Even with large depth, rarefaction showed that sorted-subset sequencing was incomplete.

With respect to this clone: What it recognizes is unknown.

This CDR3 has 14 residues. Germline V lookup: CDR1 SGHAT, CDR2 FQNNGV. V lost 4 bases to trimming and J lost 5 bases; unmatched junction nucleotides: 7. Once extracted for a subset, genomic DNA was divided evenly among several immunoSEQ plates. Sequencing used immunoSEQ multiplex PCR; TCRdb keeps in-frame clones, though not all of them. The sample shows some 1.5 million clones, more than 95% of them seen only once. V usage is TRBV11-2 and J usage is TRBJ1-1, with TRBD1 matching 7 bases. The sequence came from a young man in good health. Source material: naive CD4+ T cells sorted from blood. Subset reported: CD45RA+ positively selected. The CDR3 reads CASSSLTGQTEAFF. CDR3 coding DNA: TGTGCCAGCAGCTCTCTGACAGGGCAAACTGAAGCTTTCTTT.